The text below deals with one T cell receptor beta chain. This entry comes from a study of shared clonotypes between healthy human individuals. V was shortened by 6 bases and J by 2 bases, with 13 bases between the two germline ends. The V gene's germline CDR1 is MNHNS and CDR2 SASEGT. The CDR3 is 15 residues long. An assay was performed, and its level was deep. Unsorted PBMC DNA was sequenced on ten immunoSEQ deep assay plates. Profiling relied on immunoSEQ multiplex PCR, and the TCRdb table lists in-frame clones only, not all of them. The sample carries hundreds of thousands of clones, around 78% recorded once. Recent acute infections and vaccinations were absent in the healthy HIV-negative adult donors. Donors were Caucasian adults residing in Nashville, Tennessee, USA.

The origin of this receptor is a middle-aged woman in good health. Some clones in this sample may be carry-over from other donors' samples. Sample: PBMCs. The chain recombines TRBV6-1 with TRBJ1-4; tentatively, D is TRBD1 (6 bases). In DNA, the CDR3 is TGTGCCAGCAGACTCACAGGGATGACTAATGAAAAACTGTTTTTT. Protein sequence: CASRLTGMTNEKLFF.